Sequencing of this T cell receptor beta chain was carried out in a study of graft-versus-host responses after intestinal transplantation. The wider study: Transplantation in recipients was multivisceral, liver-intestinal, or isolated intestinal. Anti-thymocyte globulin served as induction for all recipients, who then took tacrolimus and steroids for approximately 3 years. Study findings and constraints: There was an association between peak levels of circulating GvH clones and early post-transplant HvG declines. Allografts of one patient group, those with graft-donor T cell macrochimerism, had high graft-versus-host to host-versus-graft clonal ratios.

This clone was observed a handful of times. The antigen is undetermined. The CDR3 extends over 15 amino acids. Germline-derived CDR1 and CDR2 are SEHNR and FQNEAQ (reference sequence). The V end lost 8 bases, the J end lost 8 bases, and 22 bases lay between the germline ends. Method: immunoSEQ multiplex PCR; TCRdb's copy keeps in-frame clones and lacks some. Of 96,000 or so clones listed, about 93% are singletons. The sequence was collected from a human donor who received an intestinal transplant. The chain links TRBV7-9 to TRBJ1-3; weak D call: TRBD1 (6 bases). Sequences were derived from unstimulated CD4+ T cells sorted from spleen or lymph node cells, sampled before intestinal transplant. CDR3 loop: CASGPHGGAGDTIYF. Written as DNA, the CDR3 is TGTGCCAGCGGGCCCCATGGGGGCGCAGGAGACACCATATATTTT. Full variable domain (rest looked up from reference TRBV7-9 and TRBJ1-3): DTGVSQNPRHKITKRGQNVTFRCDPISEHNRLYWYRQTLGQGPEFLTYFQNEAQLEKSRLLSDRFSAERPKGSFSTLEIQRTEQGDSAMYLCASGPHGGAGDTIYFGEGSWLTVV.